The 28 T cell receptor beta chains below all came from one sample that was sequenced in a study of patients and donors after allogeneic stem cell transplantation. TCRdb redid the calling of the RT-PCR reads with MiXCR, one entry per CDR3 protein. The sample includes over 350,000 distinct CDR3 sequences, around 15% of them seen just once. Sequenced input: blood, either unsorted or a sorted T cell fraction (not recorded which). Receptors were obtained from a human donor who was either an allogeneic HSCT recipient or a stem cell or donor lymphocyte infusion donor (not recorded which). It is not recorded whose cells these are; they may come from a transplant donor.

In its sample, this clonotype was seen a few times. The V gene is TRBV6-1, the J gene TRBJ1-1, with D perhaps matching TRBD1 (5 bases). The CDR3 covers 14 residues. Trimming cost V 6 bases and J 1 base, with 12 bases left between them. Germline V lookup: CDR1 MNHNS, CDR2 SASEGT. CDR3 DNA sequence: TGTGCCAGCAGGAAGGACACGAAGAACACTGAAGCTTTCTTT. Its translation is CASRKDTKNTEAFF.

This clonotype has more than one count but fewer than ten. This chain joins TRBV5-1 and TRBJ1-2, with 10 bases aligning to TRBD1. This CDR3 contains 13 residues. The J segment lost 8 bases and the V segment lost 4 bases, leaving 5 bases of the junction unmatched. Germline CDR1 SGHRS, CDR2 YFSETQ. CDR3 coding DNA: TGCGCCAGCAGCCGATCGGGACAGGGGGGCTACACCTTC. This encodes CASSRSGQGGYTF.

The chain has TRBV4-3 and TRBJ2-7, with TRBD2 identical over 7 bases. The ends lost 0 bases at V and 4 bases at J; junction bases unmatched: 6. Germline V gene sequence: CDR1 LGHNA, CDR2 YSLEER. This CDR3 contains 15 residues. The CDR3 region is CASSQDLDSGYEQYF. The CDR3 region has the DNA TGCGCCAGCAGCCAAGATCTGGATAGCGGGTACGAGCAGTACTTC.

This clonotype was observed a handful of times. This chain connects TRBV3-1 to TRBJ2-1, with 10 bases matching TRBD2. Per germline, CDR1 LGHDT and CDR2 YNNKEL (reference sequence). Germline trimming cut 0 bases from V and 4 bases from J; bases unmatched to any gene: 6. The CDR3 length is 17 residues. The CDR3 is CASSQEKISGRYNEQFF. As DNA, the CDR3 is TGTGCCAGCAGCCAAGAAAAGATTAGCGGGAGGTACAATGAGCAGTTCTTC.

This clonotype was picked up a small number of times. J is TRBJ1-6 and V is TRBV9; the D is unclear. Looked up from germline, CDR1 is SGDLS and CDR2 is YYNGEE. The CDR3 contains 13 residues. V was cut by 0 bases and J by 6 bases, with 4 bases left in between. The CDR3: CASSVEFNSPLHF. DNA of the CDR3: TGTGCCAGCAGCGTAGAGTTTAATTCACCCCTCCACTTT.

This clonotype was detected a few times. The rearrangement uses TRBV2 and TRBJ2-7, with 9 bases identical to TRBD1. CDR1 is SNHLY and CDR2 is FYNNEI in the germline V gene. The CDR3 extends over 17 amino acids. J was trimmed by 3 bases and V by 8 bases; bases with no gene match: 17. The CDR3 DNA is TGTGCCAGCCTTACGACAGGGGGAAACGAAAACTACTACGAGCAGTACTTC. This sequence encodes CASLTTGGNENYYEQYF.

This clonotype has a handful of counts. J is TRBJ2-1 and V is TRBV20-1; D is perhaps TRBD1 (5 bases). The CDR3 spans 16 residues. V lost 4 bases, J lost 5 bases, and 21 bases lay in between. The V gene's germline CDR1 is DFQATT and CDR2 SNEGSKA (reference sequence). The CDR3 region is CSAITIKWEGDNEQFF. DNA for the CDR3: TGCAGTGCTATCACTATCAAGTGGGAAGGGGACAATGAGCAGTTCTTC.

The table lists this clonotype with a few counts. V usage is TRBV20-1 and J usage is TRBJ2-1; TRBD2 agrees at 9 bases. The CDR3 spans 14 residues. In germline, CDR1 is DFQATT, CDR2 SNEGSKA (reference sequence). With 8 bases clipped from V and 8 bases from J, the junction kept 13 bases outside the gene matches. The DNA of the CDR3 is TGCAGTTACTTCCGGCGGGAGGGCAGAGATGAGCAGTTCTTC. Protein product: CSYFRREGRDEQFF.

The chain has TRBV12-5 and TRBJ2-1, with D possibly TRBD2 on 7 matching bases. Trimming pared 4 bases from V and 4 bases from J, leaving 11 bases between. CDR3 length equals 14 residues. The V gene's germline CDR1 is LGHNT and CDR2 FRNRAP. The CDR3 here is CASGSRGGYNEQFF. The CDR3 DNA follows: TGTGCTAGTGGTTCCAGGGGAGGGTACAATGAGCAGTTCTTC.

The V and J genes are TRBV7-9 and TRBJ2-7, with D maybe TRBD1 (6 bases). Germline V gene data show CDR1 as SEHNR and CDR2 as FQNEAQ (reference sequence). Trimming pared 5 bases from V and 0 bases from J, leaving 20 bases between. This CDR3 comprises 17 residues. For the CDR3, the DNA is TGTGCCAGCAGCGCTTTACCGGGACAAAGATTCTCCTACGAGCAGTACTTC. It codes for CASSALPGQRFSYEQYF.

DNA of the CDR3: TGTGCCAGCAGTGCCGGGAGAGTGAATGAGCAGTTCTTC. It codes for CASSAGRVNEQFF. V and J are TRBV6-1 and TRBJ2-1; maybe TRBD2 (6 bases). The CDR3 contains 13 residues. Trimming left V 4 bases short and J 7 bases short, with 11 bases between. Germline V gives CDR1 MNHNS, CDR2 SASEGT.

This clonotype was found a few times. This chain links TRBV19 with TRBJ2-4; D is perhaps TRBD2 (5 bases). CDR1 LNHDA and CDR2 SQIVND come from the germline V gene (reference sequence). The CDR3 length is 13 residues. V gave up 8 bases and J gave up 3 bases, with 11 bases separating them. This CDR3 is CASEGWGKNIQYF. The DNA of the CDR3 is TGTGCCAGTGAGGGATGGGGCAAAAACATTCAGTACTTC. Supplemented by reference TRBV19 and TRBJ2-4, the full variable domain reads DGGITQSPKYLFRKEGQNVTLSCEQNLNHDAMYWYRQDPGQGLRLIYYSQIVNDFQKGDIAEGYSVSREKKESFPLTVTSAQKNPTAFYLCASEGWGKNIQYFGAGTRLSVL.

There are a few counts of this clonotype. This sequence joins TRBV27 and TRBJ2-3; D is possibly TRBD2 (5 bases). Germline V gives CDR1 MNHEY, CDR2 SMNVEV (reference sequence). This CDR3 has 16 amino acids. V was shortened by 6 bases and J by 3 bases, with 19 bases between the two germline ends. The CDR3, as DNA: TGTGCCAGCAGCCCCTGGAGACGGGAAGGGACAGATACGCAGTATTTT. Protein sequence: CASSPWRREGTDTQYF.

This clonotype was observed at least ten times. This chain connects TRBV4-2 to TRBJ2-7; possible D gene TRBD2, 5 bases. The CDR3 runs 19 residues. Germline CDR1 reads LGHNA; CDR2 reads YNFKEQ. Trimming pared 0 bases from V and 0 bases from J, leaving 21 bases between. The CDR3 loop reads CASSQDTSWSVPSSYEQYF. Here the CDR3 DNA reads TGTGCCAGCAGCCAAGATACTAGTTGGTCAGTTCCTAGCTCCTACGAGCAGTACTTC.

CDR3 residues: CASSRRATGPQHF. Here the CDR3 DNA reads TGTGCCAGCAGCAGGCGGGCCACCGGGCCCCAGCATTTT. This chain joins TRBV7-2 and TRBJ1-5; D not resolved. This CDR3 spans 13 amino acids. V lost 5 bases and J 9 bases, leaving 14 bases between the germline ends. Germline lookup yields CDR1 SGHTA and CDR2 FQGNSA. Using reference TRBV7-2 and TRBJ1-5 for the parts outside the CDR3, the full variable domain is GAGVSQSPSNKVTEKGKDVELRCDPISGHTALYWYRQSLGQGLEFLIYFQGNSAPDKSGLPSDRFSAERTGGSVSTLTIQRTQQEDSAVYLCASSRRATGPQHFGDGTRLSIL.

This clonotype was found a few times. CDR3 in DNA: TGTGCCTGGGGGGAGTTCGATGAGCAGTTCTTC. Its protein product is CAWGEFDEQFF. The V gene is TRBV30, the J gene TRBJ2-1; tentatively, D is TRBD2 (5 bases). Germline V CDR1 and CDR2: GTSNPN, SVGIG (reference sequence). This CDR3 has 11 amino acids. Deletions cut 5 bases from V and 8 bases from J, with 10 bases between.

This clonotype occurred a few times. The chain uses TRBV20-1 and TRBJ1-1; D remains unclear. V shed 3 bases and J shed 8 bases, with 10 bases lying between them. Germline CDR1 DFQATT, CDR2 SNEGSKA (reference sequence). The CDR3 loop spans 11 amino acids. The CDR3 coding sequence is TGCAGTGCTAGTTACGGGTCAGAAGCTTTCTTT. It is translated as CSASYGSEAFF.

In this sample, this clonotype turned up a few times. The gene calls are TRBV4-1 and TRBJ1-2; a possible D gene is TRBD1 (5 bases). The V end lost 3 bases, the J end lost 4 bases, and 12 bases lay between the germline ends. The CDR3 is made up of 14 amino acids. The germline CDR1 and CDR2 sequences are MGHRA and YSYEKL. This chain's CDR3 is CASSQAQGLYGYTF. DNA of the CDR3: TGCGCCAGCAGCCAGGCTCAGGGCCTCTATGGCTACACCTTC.

Only a few counts were recorded for this clonotype. The chain joins TRBV5-1 to TRBJ2-1; possibly TRBD2 for D (6 bases). V was shortened by 4 bases and J by 4 bases, with 21 bases between the two germline ends. CDR1 SGHRS and CDR2 YFSETQ come from the germline V gene. The CDR3 has 17 residues. The CDR3 bases are TGCGCCAGCAGCCCATTAGTTCTGGCGGGGTCATACAATGAGCAGTTCTTC. This codes for CASSPLVLAGSYNEQFF.

In this sample, this clonotype turned up a few times. The CDR3 coding sequence is TGCAGTGCCTTACTAGCGGGAGTTTTTTCAGATACGCAGTATTTT. It encodes CSALLAGVFSDTQYF. The chain employs TRBV20-1 and TRBJ2-3, with 11 bases identical to TRBD2. V was pared by 6 bases and J by 4 bases, with 9 bases of the junction left unmatched. The CDR3 has 15 amino acids. Germline V gene data show CDR1 as DFQATT and CDR2 as SNEGSKA (reference sequence).

This clonotype was found a few times. V is TRBV5-1 and J is TRBJ1-2; D not resolved. The V and J ends lost 5 bases and 0 bases respectively, with 8 bases between them. The CDR3 covers 13 residues. Germline V gene sequence: CDR1 SGHRS, CDR2 YFSETQ. The CDR3 DNA sequence: TGCGCCAGCAGGGCAGGAGCTAACTATGGCTACACCTTC. Encoded protein: CASRAGANYGYTF.

The chain carries TRBV12-3 or TRBV12-4 and TRBJ2-2; 8 bases agree with TRBD1. The CDR3 consists of 13 residues. Trimming cost V 9 bases and J 2 bases; bases outside gene matches: 2. The CDR3 loop is CARGQGNTGELFF. CDR3 sequence (DNA): TGTGCCAGAGGACAGGGAAACACCGGGGAGCTGTTTTTT.

To note about this clonotype: Sequence at one end of the junction differs from germline and may be a read error. This chain links TRBV12-3 or TRBV12-4 with TRBJ1-2; 7 positions agree with TRBD1. The CDR3 loop spans 15 amino acids. The CDR3 DNA follows: TGTGCCAGCAGAACACGTGACAGGGTTTTATCTCTCCTCGCCTTC. It is translated as CASRTRDRVLSLLAF.

The rearrangement uses TRBV9 and TRBJ2-4; perhaps D is TRBD1 or TRBD2 (7 bases each). CDR1 is SGDLS and CDR2 is YYNGEE in the germline V gene. The V and J ends lost 4 bases and 14 bases respectively, with 16 bases between them. This CDR3 has 12 amino acids. CDR3 residues: CASSPGGGTKYF. CDR3 coding DNA: TGTGCCAGCAGCCCAGGGGGGGGGACAAAGTACTTC.

The chain carries TRBV29-1 and TRBJ2-7; 8 bases align to TRBD1. Per germline, CDR1 SQVTM and CDR2 ANQGSEA. The CDR3 is 15 amino acids. The junction had 12 bases not matched to a gene; V was cut back by 5 bases and J by 3 bases. CDR3 sequence reads: CSVPTFGQGFYEQYF. The CDR3, as DNA: TGCAGCGTTCCAACATTTGGACAGGGTTTCTACGAGCAGTACTTC.

This clonotype was seen more than once but under ten times. This chain uses TRBV3-1 with TRBJ2-7; no reliable D call. There are 12 residues in the CDR3. Between the trimmed V and J ends, which lost 0 bases and 6 bases, there was a span of 6 bases. Germline V gives CDR1 LGHDT, CDR2 YNNKEL (reference sequence). CDR3 nucleotide sequence: TGTGCCAGCAGCCAAGATTTTGGCGAGCAGTACTTC. Amino acids: CASSQDFGEQYF.

This clonotype has more than one count but fewer than ten. The gene calls are TRBV24-1 and TRBJ2-2, with D maybe TRBD1 (6 bases). The germline V and J ends were trimmed by 6 bases and 8 bases, with 9 bases remaining between them. The CDR3 runs to 12 residues. Germline lookup yields CDR1 KGHDR and CDR2 SFDVKD. The CDR3 DNA follows: TGTGCCACCAGTCCCGGGACAGGGGAGCTGTTTTTT. This codes for CATSPGTGELFF.

The chain combines TRBV27 with TRBJ1-2; no definite D call. The V gene's germline CDR1 is MNHEY and CDR2 SMNVEV (reference sequence). The CDR3 contains 14 residues. V was trimmed by 0 bases and J by 8 bases, leaving 13 bases between them. CDR3 bases: TGTGCCAGCAGTTTATCGATGGACGCGAGGGGCTACACCTTC. It encodes CASSLSMDARGYTF.